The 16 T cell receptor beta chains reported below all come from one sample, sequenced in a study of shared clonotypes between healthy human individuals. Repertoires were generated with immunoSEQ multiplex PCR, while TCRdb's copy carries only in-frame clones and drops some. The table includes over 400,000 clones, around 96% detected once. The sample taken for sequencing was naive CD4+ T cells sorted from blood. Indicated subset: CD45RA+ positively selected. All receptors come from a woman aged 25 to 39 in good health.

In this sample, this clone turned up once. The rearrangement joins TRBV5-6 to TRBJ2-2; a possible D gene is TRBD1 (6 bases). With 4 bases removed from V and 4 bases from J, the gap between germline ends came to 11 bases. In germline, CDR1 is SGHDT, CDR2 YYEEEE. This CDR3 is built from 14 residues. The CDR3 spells CASSRGQPTGELFF. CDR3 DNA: TGTGCCAGCAGCAGGGGACAACCCACCGGGGAGCTGTTTTTT.

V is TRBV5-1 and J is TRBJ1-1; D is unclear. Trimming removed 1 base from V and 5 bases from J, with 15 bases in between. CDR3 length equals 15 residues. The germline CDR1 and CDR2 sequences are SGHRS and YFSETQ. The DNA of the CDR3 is TGCGCCAGCAGCTTGATGGGGTTGGGAGAAACTGAAGCTTTCTTT. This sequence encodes CASSLMGLGETEAFF. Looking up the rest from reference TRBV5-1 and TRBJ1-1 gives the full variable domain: KAGVTQTPRYLIKTRGQQVTLSCSPISGHRSVSWYQQTPGQGLQFLFEYFSETQRNKGNFPGRFSGRQFSNSRSEMNVSTLELGDSALYLCASSLMGLGETEAFFGQGTRLTVV.

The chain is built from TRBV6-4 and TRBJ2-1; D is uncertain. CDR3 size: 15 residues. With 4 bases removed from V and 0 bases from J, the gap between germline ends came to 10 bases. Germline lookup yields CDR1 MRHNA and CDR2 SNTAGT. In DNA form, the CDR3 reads TGTGCCAGCAGTGTTCTGGTCGGCTCCTACAATGAGCAGTTCTTC. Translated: CASSVLVGSYNEQFF.

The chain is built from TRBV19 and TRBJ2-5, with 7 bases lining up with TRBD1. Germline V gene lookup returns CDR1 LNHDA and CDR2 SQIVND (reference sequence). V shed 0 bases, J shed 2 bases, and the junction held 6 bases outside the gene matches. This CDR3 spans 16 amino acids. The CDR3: CASSIEQTGLQETQYF. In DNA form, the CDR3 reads TGTGCCAGTAGTATAGAGCAGACAGGGCTGCAAGAGACCCAGTACTTC.

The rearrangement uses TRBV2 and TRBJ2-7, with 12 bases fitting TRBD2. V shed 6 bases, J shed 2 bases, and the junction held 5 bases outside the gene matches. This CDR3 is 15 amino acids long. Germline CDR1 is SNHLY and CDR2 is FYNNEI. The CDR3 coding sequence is TGTGCCAGCAGGCCCAGACTAGCGGGAGCCTACGAGCAGTACTTC. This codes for CASRPRLAGAYEQYF.

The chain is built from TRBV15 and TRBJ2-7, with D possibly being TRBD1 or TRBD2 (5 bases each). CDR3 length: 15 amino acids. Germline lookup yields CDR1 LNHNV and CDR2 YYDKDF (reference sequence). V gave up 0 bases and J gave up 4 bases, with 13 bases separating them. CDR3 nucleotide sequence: TGTGCCACCAGCAGAGAGGTGGGGCCGGGATACGAGCAGTACTTC. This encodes CATSREVGPGYEQYF.

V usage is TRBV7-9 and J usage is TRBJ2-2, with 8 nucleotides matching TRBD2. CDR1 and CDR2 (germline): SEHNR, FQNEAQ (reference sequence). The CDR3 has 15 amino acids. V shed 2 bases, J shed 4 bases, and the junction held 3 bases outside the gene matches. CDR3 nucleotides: TGTGCCAGCAGCTTAACTAGCGGCCCCACCGGGGAGCTGTTTTTT. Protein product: CASSLTSGPTGELFF.

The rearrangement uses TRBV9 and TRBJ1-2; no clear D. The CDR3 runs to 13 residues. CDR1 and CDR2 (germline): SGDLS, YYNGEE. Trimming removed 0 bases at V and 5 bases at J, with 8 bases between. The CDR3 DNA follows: TGTGCCAGCAGCGTAGCACCGGAGTATGGCTACACCTTC. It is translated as CASSVAPEYGYTF.

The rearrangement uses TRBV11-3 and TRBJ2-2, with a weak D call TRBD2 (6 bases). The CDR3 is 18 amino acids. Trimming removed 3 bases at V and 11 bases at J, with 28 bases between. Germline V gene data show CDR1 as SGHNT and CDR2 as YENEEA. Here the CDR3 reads CASSLRSSRGSTQGELFF. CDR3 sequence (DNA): TGTGCCAGCAGCTTGCGATCGTCTCGGGGGTCGACCCAGGGAGAGCTGTTTTTT.

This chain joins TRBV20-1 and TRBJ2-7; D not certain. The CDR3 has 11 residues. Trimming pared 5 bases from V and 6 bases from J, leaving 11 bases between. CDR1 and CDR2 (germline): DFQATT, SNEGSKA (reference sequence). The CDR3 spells CSADPTREQYF. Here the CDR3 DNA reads TGCAGTGCTGACCCTACACGCGAGCAGTACTTC.

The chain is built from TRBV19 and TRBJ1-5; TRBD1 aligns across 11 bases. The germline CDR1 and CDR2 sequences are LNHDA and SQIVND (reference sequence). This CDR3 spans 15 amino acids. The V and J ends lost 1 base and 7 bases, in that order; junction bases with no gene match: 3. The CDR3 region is CASSIGGQGAQPQHF. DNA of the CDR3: TGTGCCAGTAGTATAGGTGGACAGGGGGCGCAGCCCCAGCATTTT.

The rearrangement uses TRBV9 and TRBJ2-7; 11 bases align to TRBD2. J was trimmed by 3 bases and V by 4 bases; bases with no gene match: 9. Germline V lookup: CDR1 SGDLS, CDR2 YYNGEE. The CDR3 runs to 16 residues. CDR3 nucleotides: TGTGCCAGCAGCCCGAAGCTAGCGGGAGGCCTCTACGAGCAGTACTTC. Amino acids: CASSPKLAGGLYEQYF.

CDR3 region: CASSIGLAVGTSTDTQYF. CDR3 coding DNA: TGTGCCAGTAGTATCGGACTAGCGGTCGGTACTAGCACAGATACGCAGTATTTT. The chain links TRBV19 to TRBJ2-3; TRBD2 agrees at 10 bases. CDR1 is LNHDA, CDR2 SQIVND, per germline (reference sequence). This CDR3 has 18 amino acids. Losses at the gene ends were 3 bases for V and 0 bases for J; bases not matched to a gene: 9.

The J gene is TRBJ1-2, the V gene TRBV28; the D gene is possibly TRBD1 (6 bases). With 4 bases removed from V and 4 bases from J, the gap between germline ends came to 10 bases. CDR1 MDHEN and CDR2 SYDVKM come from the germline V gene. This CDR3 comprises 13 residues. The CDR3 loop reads CASSSTGIYGYTF. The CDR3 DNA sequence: TGTGCCAGCAGTTCGACAGGAATCTATGGCTACACCTTC.

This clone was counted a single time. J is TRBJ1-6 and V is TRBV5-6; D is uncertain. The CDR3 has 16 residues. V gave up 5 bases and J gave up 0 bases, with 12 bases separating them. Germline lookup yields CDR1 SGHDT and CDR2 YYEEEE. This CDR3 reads CASSRTGSSYNSPLHF. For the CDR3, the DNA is TGTGCCAGCAGTCGTACCGGGAGCTCCTATAATTCACCCCTCCACTTT. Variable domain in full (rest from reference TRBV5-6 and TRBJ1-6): DAGVTQSPTHLIKTRGQQVTLRCSPKSGHDTVSWYQQALGQGPQFIFQYYEEEERQRGNFPDRFSGHQFPNYSSELNVNALLLGDSALYLCASSRTGSSYNSPLHFGNGTRLTVT.

The DNA of the CDR3 is TGCAGCGTCGGACAGGGGGGCGGCTACACCTTC. This gives the protein CSVGQGGGYTF. This chain connects TRBV29-1 to TRBJ1-2; 10 bases line up with TRBD1. The trim removed 6 bases at V and 8 bases at J, leaving 3 bases unmatched. CDR1 and CDR2 (germline): SQVTM, ANQGSEA. The CDR3 spans 11 residues.